Below, 14 T cell receptor beta chains from the same sample are listed, as sequenced in a study of molecular identifiers for immune sequencing clone quantification (dated by TCRdb to 2016 to 2019). Receptor libraries were prepared by PCR. The sequencing machine was an Illumina HiSeq 4000. TCRdb cleaned the public reads at Q25 with fastp, built clones with MiXCR and kept in-frame beta chains. Rows matching on CDR3 protein sequence are summarized as one entry with the most common DNA and genes. Across this sample there are around 43,000 distinct CDR3 sequences, with 15% to 20% seen only once. Approximately 1.1% of the sample goes to the ten largest clones. Sample: naive CD8+ T cells from blood, with Jurkat cell RNA spiked in. The sample's cell subset or site, from its label and the paper: FACS-sorted CD8+CD4-CCR7+CD45RA+ naive T cells. These receptors were taken from a human donor in good health. Some libraries in this study had Jurkat cell RNA spiked in.

Points on this clonotype: One base away lies a much larger clone, so this may be a sequencing read error. The chain recombines TRBV11-2 with TRBJ2-3, with D possibly being TRBD1 or TRBD2 (6 bases each). CDR3 length: 16 residues. The germline V and J ends were trimmed by 3 bases and 1 base, with 14 bases remaining between them. The germline CDR1 and CDR2 sequences are SGHAT and FQNNGV. CDR3: CASSFKGGRGTDTQYF. In DNA, the CDR3 is TGTGCCAGCAGCTTTAAGGGGGGCAGAGGCACAGATACGCAGTATTTT.

This clonotype has ten or more counts. The rearrangement joins TRBV19 to TRBJ2-7, with 8 bases aligning to TRBD2. V was clipped by 3 bases and J by 3 bases; unmatched bases: 7. The CDR3 is 15 amino acids. Germline CDR1 LNHDA, CDR2 SQIVND (reference sequence). CDR3 sequence: CASSISSGGYYEQYF. CDR3 bases: TGTGCCAGTAGTATTTCTTCGGGAGGGTACTACGAGCAGTACTTC.

In this sample, this clonotype turned up many times. The gene calls are TRBV12-3 or TRBV12-4 and TRBJ2-5; D is perhaps TRBD1 or TRBD2 (6 bases each). Deletions cut 6 bases from V and 5 bases from J, with 16 bases between. The CDR3 runs to 14 residues. CDR3 coding DNA: TGTGCCAGCAGCCCGACTGGGGGGCTTGAGACCCAGTACTTC. Amino acid sequence: CASSPTGGLETQYF.

This clonotype was recorded only once. This chain connects TRBV28 to TRBJ2-3; D is ambiguous. The V gene's germline CDR1 is MDHEN and CDR2 SYDVKM. The length of the CDR3 is 12 residues. Trimming removed 2 bases at V and 8 bases at J, with 8 bases between. The CDR3 region has the DNA TGTGCCAGCAGTTTAGGGCAAACTACGCAGTATTTT. This gives the protein CASSLGQTTQYF.

This clonotype was found many times. The CDR3 DNA reads as TGTGCCAGCAGCCACCGGGGAAGCAATCAGCCCCAGCATTTT. Protein product: CASSHRGSNQPQHF. V usage is TRBV6-5 and J usage is TRBJ1-5; D remains ambiguous. The germline gives CDR1 MNHEY, CDR2 SVGAGI. Trimming left V 6 bases short and J 1 base short, with 10 bases between. This CDR3 is built from 14 residues.

This clonotype was found many times. The V call is TRBV29-1, the J call TRBJ2-3; TRBD2 matches 14 bases. This CDR3 comprises 16 residues. Trimming cost V 4 bases and J 5 bases; bases outside gene matches: 8. Germline CDR1 and CDR2: SQVTM and ANQGSEA. CDR3: CSVVEGLAGAGDTQYF. CDR3 DNA: TGCAGCGTTGTAGAGGGACTAGCGGGAGCCGGAGATACGCAGTATTTT.

The sample holds many counts of this clonotype. The V gene is TRBV7-2, the J gene TRBJ2-7, with D uncertain. Germline CDR1 and CDR2: SGHTA and FQGNSA. The CDR3 spans 11 residues. V was shortened by 5 bases and J by 5 bases, with 7 bases between the two germline ends. The CDR3 loop reads CASSPQNEQYF. The CDR3 nucleotides read TGTGCCAGCAGCCCACAGAACGAGCAGTACTTC. Looking up the rest from reference TRBV7-2 and TRBJ2-7 gives the full variable domain: GAGVSQSPSNKVTEKGKDVELRCDPISGHTALYWYRQSLGQGLEFLIYFQGNSAPDKSGLPSDRFSAERTGGSVSTLTIQRTQQEDSAVYLCASSPQNEQYFGPGTRLTVT.

This clonotype was recorded many times. This sequence joins TRBV12-3 or TRBV12-4 and TRBJ2-4; 10 bases fit TRBD1. This CDR3 contains 14 residues. Unmatched junction bases numbered 2, after V lost 1 base and J lost 8 bases. The CDR3 bases are TGTGCCAGCAGTTTAGGACAGGGGGCAGACATTCAGTACTTC. Translating it yields CASSLGQGADIQYF.

At least ten counts were recorded for this clonotype. The J gene is TRBJ1-4, the V gene TRBV20-1; D is uncertain. Germline CDR1 DFQATT, CDR2 SNEGSKA (reference sequence). CDR3 size: 13 residues. Trimming removed 0 bases at V and 0 bases at J, with 2 bases between. The CDR3 DNA sequence: TGCAGTGCTAGAGAGTCAACTAATGAAAAACTGTTTTTT. Translated: CSARESTNEKLFF.

This clonotype was seen ten or more times. V is TRBV27 and J is TRBJ2-3; 8 bases fit TRBD2. CDR1 and CDR2 (germline): MNHEY, SMNVEV (reference sequence). V lost 7 bases to trimming and J lost 2 bases; unmatched junction nucleotides: 5. CDR3 length equals 14 residues. CDR3 DNA: TGTGCCAGCATCGGCGGGGGGCCCACAGATACGCAGTATTTT. Protein product: CASIGGGPTDTQYF.

This clonotype was counted ten times or more. The chain couples TRBV20-1 to TRBJ1-1, with D possibly TRBD1 on 5 matching bases. The V gene's germline CDR1 is DFQATT and CDR2 SNEGSKA (reference sequence). V was cut by 5 bases and J by 6 bases, with 25 bases left in between. The CDR3 loop spans 16 amino acids. The CDR3 coding sequence is TGCAGTGCTCCCAATCCCAGAGGCGGCCCGGGACCTGAAGCTTTCTTT. This encodes CSAPNPRGGPGPEAFF.

This clonotype is termed medium-sized. The chain carries TRBV29-1 and TRBJ2-3; no clear D gene. The CDR3 length is 11 residues. The ends were cut back, 1 base at V and 5 bases at J, with 4 bases in the middle. The germline gives CDR1 SQVTM, CDR2 ANQGSEA. CDR3 DNA: TGCAGCGTTGAAGTGCTAGATACGCAGTATTTT. Translation: CSVEVLDTQYF.

This clonotype was picked up many times. The rearrangement uses TRBV10-3 and TRBJ2-7; D might be TRBD2 (6 bases). This CDR3 contains 18 residues. CDR1 and CDR2 (germline): ENHRY, SYGVKD. Trimming cost V 0 bases and J 3 bases, with 21 bases left between them. CDR3 bases: TGTGCCATCAGTGAGTCGTCCCGGGACTTTCTCGAGGGCTACGAGCAGTACTTC. Translation gives CAISESSRDFLEGYEQYF.

This clonotype has at least ten counts. This chain connects TRBV7-2 to TRBJ2-3; 11 nucleotides align to TRBD2. The CDR3 covers 15 residues. Trimming took 5 bases from V and 6 from J; bases not matched to a gene: 7. Germline V lookup: CDR1 SGHTA, CDR2 FQGNSA. This CDR3 is CASSVLAGVYDTQYF. The CDR3 nucleotides read TGTGCCAGCAGCGTACTAGCGGGAGTTTATGATACGCAGTATTTT.